A few counts support the clone carrying this T cell receptor beta chain. Its cognate antigen is unknown. These data are taken from a study of human T cells and chemical hapten exposure. Study as a whole: Women made up most patients, who had alopecia areata, totalis or universalis. General study points: With patch test score, the counts of PT1 expanded TCRs showed a positive correlation.

Time point: patch test 2, 6 weeks after DPC sensitization. Treatment meaning: therapeutic diphenylcyclopropenone sensitization with weekly scalp DPC. Original data processing: Individual samples carried between about 20,000 and 700,000 TCRs, with 85,000 to 100,000 as the median. In TCRdb, the RACE reads were re-called with MiXCR into one record per CDR3 protein. TCRdb's processing, not the authors' own work, is the source of the V and J calls. The sample has tens of thousands of distinct CDR3 sequences; about 6.3% are singletons. The CDR3 runs to 16 residues. V was trimmed by 4 bases and J by 6 bases, leaving 18 bases between them. CDR1 and CDR2 (germline): SEHNR, FQNEAQ (reference sequence).

This TCR was sampled from a woman aged 30 to 39 with alopecia areata. Some clones in this sample may be carry-over from other donors' samples. The sequenced sample was whole blood, obtained in connection with sensitization to the hapten diphenylcyclopropenone (DPC). This chain uses TRBV7-9 with TRBJ2-2; weak D call: TRBD1 (6 bases). CDR3 region: CASSSNVNRAPGELFF. The CDR3 coding sequence is TGTGCCAGCAGCTCTAATGTTAACAGGGCCCCCGGGGAGCTGTTTTTT.